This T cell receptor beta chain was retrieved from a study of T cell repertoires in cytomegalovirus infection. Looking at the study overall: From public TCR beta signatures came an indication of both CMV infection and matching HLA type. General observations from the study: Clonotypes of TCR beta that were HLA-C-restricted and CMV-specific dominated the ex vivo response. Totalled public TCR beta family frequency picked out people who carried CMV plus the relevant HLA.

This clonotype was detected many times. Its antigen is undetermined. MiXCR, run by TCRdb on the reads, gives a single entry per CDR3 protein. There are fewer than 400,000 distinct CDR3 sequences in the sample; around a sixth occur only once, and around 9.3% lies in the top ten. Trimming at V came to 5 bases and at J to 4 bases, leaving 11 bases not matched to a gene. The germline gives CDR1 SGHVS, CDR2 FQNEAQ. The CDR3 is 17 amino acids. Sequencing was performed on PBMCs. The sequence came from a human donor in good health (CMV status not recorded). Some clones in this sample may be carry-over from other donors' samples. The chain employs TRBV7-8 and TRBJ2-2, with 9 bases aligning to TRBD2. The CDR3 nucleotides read TGTGCCAGCAGCCCGCTGGGACTAGCCGGGGGCACCGGGGAGCTGTTTTTT. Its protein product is CASSPLGLAGGTGELFF.